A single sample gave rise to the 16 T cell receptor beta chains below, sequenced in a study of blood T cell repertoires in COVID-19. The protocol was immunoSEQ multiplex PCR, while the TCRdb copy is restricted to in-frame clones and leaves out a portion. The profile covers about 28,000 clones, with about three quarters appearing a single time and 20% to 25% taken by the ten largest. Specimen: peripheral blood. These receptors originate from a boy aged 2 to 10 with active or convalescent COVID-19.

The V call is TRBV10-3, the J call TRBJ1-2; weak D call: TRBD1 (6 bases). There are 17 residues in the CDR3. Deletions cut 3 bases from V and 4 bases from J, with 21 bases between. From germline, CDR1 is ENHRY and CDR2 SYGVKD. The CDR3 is CAISDDRGSYRAYGYTF. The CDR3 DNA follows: TGTGCCATCAGTGACGACCGGGGCTCGTACAGGGCCTATGGCTACACCTTC.

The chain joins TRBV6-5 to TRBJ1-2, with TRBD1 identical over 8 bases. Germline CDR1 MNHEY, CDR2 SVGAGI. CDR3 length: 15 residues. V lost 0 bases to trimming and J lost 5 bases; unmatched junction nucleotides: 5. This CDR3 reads CASSYSAGGTYGYTF. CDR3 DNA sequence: TGTGCCAGCAGTTACTCGGCAGGGGGCACATATGGCTACACCTTC.

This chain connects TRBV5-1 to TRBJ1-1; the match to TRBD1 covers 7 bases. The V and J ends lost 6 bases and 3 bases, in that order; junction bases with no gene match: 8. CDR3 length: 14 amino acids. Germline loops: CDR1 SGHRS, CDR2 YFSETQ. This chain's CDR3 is CASTSGQSDTEAFF. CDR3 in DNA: TGCGCCAGCACCTCGGGACAGTCGGACACTGAAGCTTTCTTT.

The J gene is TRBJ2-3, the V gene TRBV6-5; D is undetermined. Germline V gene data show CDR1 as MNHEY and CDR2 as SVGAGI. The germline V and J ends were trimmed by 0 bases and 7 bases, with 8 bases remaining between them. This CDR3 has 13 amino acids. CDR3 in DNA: TGTGCCAGCAGTTACTCGCTGGCAAATACGCAGTATTTT. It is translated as CASSYSLANTQYF.

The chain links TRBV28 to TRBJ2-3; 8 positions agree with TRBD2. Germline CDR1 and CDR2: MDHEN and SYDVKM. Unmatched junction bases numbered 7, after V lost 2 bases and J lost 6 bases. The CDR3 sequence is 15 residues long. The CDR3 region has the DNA TGTGCCAGCAGTTTAGTAACGGGGGGGGTGGATACGCAGTATTTT. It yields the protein CASSLVTGGVDTQYF.

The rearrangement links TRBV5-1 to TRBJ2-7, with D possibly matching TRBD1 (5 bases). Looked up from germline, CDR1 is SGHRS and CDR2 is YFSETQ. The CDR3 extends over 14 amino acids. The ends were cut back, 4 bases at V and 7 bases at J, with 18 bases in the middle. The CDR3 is CASSPAKGLGEQYF. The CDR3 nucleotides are TGCGCCAGCAGCCCGGCTAAGGGGTTGGGGGAGCAGTACTTC.

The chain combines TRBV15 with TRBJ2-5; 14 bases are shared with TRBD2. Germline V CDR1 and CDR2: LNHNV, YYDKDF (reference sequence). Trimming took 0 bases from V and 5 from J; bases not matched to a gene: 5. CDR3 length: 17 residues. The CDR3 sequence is CATSRETSGRAGETQYF. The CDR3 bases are TGTGCCACCAGCAGAGAGACTAGCGGGAGGGCTGGGGAGACCCAGTACTTC. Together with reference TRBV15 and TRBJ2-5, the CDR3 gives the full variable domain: DAMVIQNPRYQVTQFGKPVTLSCSQTLNHNVMYWYQQKSSQAPKLLFHYYDKDFNNEADTPDNFQSRRPNTSFCFLDIRSPGLGDTAMYLCATSRETSGRAGETQYFGPGTRLLVL.

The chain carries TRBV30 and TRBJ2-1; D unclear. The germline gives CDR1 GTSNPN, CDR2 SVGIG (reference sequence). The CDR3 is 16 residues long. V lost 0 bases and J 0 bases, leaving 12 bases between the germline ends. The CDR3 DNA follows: TGTGCCTGGAGTGTACAATCAGTTTCCTCCTACAATGAGCAGTTCTTC. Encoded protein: CAWSVQSVSSYNEQFF.

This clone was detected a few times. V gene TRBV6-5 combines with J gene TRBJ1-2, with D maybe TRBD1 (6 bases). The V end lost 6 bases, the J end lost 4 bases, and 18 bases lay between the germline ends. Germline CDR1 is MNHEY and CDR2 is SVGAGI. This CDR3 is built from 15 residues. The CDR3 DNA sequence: TGTGCCAGCAGACACGCCTCCGGACAGTTCTATGGCTACACCTTC. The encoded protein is CASRHASGQFYGYTF.

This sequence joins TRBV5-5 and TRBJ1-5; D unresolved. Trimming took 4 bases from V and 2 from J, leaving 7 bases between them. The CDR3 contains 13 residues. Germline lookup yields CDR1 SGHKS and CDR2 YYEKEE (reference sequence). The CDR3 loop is CASSGPGNQPQHF. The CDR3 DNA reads TGTGCCAGCAGCGGGCCCGGCAATCAGCCCCAGCATTTT.

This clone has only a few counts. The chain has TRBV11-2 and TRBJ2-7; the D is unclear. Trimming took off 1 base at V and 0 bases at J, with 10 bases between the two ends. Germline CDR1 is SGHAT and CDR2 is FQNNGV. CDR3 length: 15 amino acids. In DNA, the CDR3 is TGTGCCAGCAGCTTAGTGGTGGCTAGCTCCTACGAGCAGTACTTC. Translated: CASSLVVASSYEQYF.

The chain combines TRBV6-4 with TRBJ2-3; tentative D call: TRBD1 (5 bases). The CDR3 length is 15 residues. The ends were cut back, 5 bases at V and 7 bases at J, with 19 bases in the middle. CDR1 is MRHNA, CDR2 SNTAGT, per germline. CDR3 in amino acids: CASSQLPDTENTQYF. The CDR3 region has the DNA TGTGCCAGCAGTCAACTCCCGGACACCGAAAATACGCAGTATTTT.

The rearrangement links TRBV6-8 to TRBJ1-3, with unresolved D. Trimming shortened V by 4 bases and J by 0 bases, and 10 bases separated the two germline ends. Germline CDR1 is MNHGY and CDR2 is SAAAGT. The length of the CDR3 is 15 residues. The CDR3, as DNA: TGTGCCAGCAGTTCCCCAGACAACTCTGGAAACACCATATATTTT. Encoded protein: CASSSPDNSGNTIYF.

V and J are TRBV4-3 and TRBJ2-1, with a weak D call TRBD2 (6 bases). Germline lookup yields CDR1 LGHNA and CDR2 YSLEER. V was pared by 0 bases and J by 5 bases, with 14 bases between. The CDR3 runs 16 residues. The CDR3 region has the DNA TGCGCCAGCAGCCAAGAAGGGCTAGCGAGGGACAATGAGCAGTTCTTC. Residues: CASSQEGLARDNEQFF.

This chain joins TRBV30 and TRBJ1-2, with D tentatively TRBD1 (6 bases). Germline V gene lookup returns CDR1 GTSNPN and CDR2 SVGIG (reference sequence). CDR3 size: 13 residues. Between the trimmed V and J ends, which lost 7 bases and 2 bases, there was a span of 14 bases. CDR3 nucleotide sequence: TGTGCCTTAACCCGACAGGCCAACTATGGCTACACCTTC. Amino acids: CALTRQANYGYTF. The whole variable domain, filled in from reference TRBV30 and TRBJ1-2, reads SQTIHQWPATLVQPVGSPLSLECTVEGTSNPNLYWYRQAAGRGLQLLFYSVGIGQISSEVPQNLSASRPQDRQFILSSKKLLLSDSGFYLCALTRQANYGYTFGSGTRLTVV.

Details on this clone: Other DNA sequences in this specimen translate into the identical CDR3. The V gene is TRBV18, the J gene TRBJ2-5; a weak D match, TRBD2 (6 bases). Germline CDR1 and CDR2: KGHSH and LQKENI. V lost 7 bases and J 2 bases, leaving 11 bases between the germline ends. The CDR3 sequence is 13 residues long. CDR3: CASFRGRQETQYF. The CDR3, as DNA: TGTGCCAGCTTTCGGGGGAGACAAGAGACCCAGTACTTC.